The 26 T cell receptor beta chains below come from one sample, sequenced in a study of neurological immune-mediated disorders. The time point denotes: longitudinal time-point 2. TCRdb reanalysed the 5' RACE reads using MiXCR and keeps one entry per CDR3 protein. The data contain some 87,000 distinct CDR3 sequences, 5.5% to 6.5% of them singletons. Sequenced sample: PBMCs. The receptors were sampled from a woman aged 55-69 years with multiple sclerosis.

This clonotype was picked up many times. This rearrangement joins TRBV7-9 to TRBJ1-1; a weak D match, TRBD1 (5 bases). V shed 2 bases and J shed 6 bases, with 16 bases lying between them. This CDR3 has 15 amino acids. In germline, CDR1 is SEHNR, CDR2 FQNEAQ (reference sequence). DNA for the CDR3: TGTGCCAGCAGCTTACGGAGGGCAGGGAGGGCTGAAGCTTTCTTT. Amino acid sequence: CASSLRRAGRAEAFF.

This clonotype was picked up many times. V is TRBV5-1 and J is TRBJ2-1, with 7 bases that match TRBD2. The CDR3 covers 16 residues. Germline V gives CDR1 SGHRS, CDR2 YFSETQ. V trimming: 2 bases; J trimming: 0 bases; junction bases outside the gene matches: 5. The CDR3 region is CASSFRGVRSYNEQFF. The CDR3, as DNA: TGCGCCAGCAGCTTCCGGGGGGTCCGCTCCTACAATGAGCAGTTCTTC.

This clonotype was observed at least ten times. The chain combines TRBV6-5 with TRBJ2-5, with TRBD1 matching over 9 bases. Unmatched junction bases numbered 7, after V lost 0 bases and J lost 2 bases. CDR1 and CDR2 from the germline V gene are MNHEY and SVGAGI. This CDR3 has 17 residues. In nucleotides, the CDR3 is TGTGCCAGCAGTTACTCAGCCCAGGGACAGGGTCAAGAGACCCAGTACTTC. Translated, it gives CASSYSAQGQGQETQYF.

This clonotype was seen at least ten times. The chain joins TRBV7-6 to TRBJ1-1, with unresolved D. Germline values: CDR1 SGHVS, CDR2 FNYEAQ. Trimming took off 5 bases at V and 1 base at J, with 8 bases between the two ends. This CDR3 comprises 13 residues. CDR3 amino acids: CASSRSTNTEAFF. In nucleotides, the CDR3 is TGTGCCAGCAGCCGTTCAACGAACACTGAAGCTTTCTTT.

This clonotype was counted at least ten times. The V gene is TRBV18, the J gene TRBJ2-1, with TRBD1 matching 8 bases. The CDR3 contains 14 residues. Germline V CDR1 and CDR2: KGHSH, LQKENI. Trimming removed 1 base from V and 9 bases from J; junction bases left unmatched: 5. The CDR3 loop reads CASSPLQGAGEQFF. For the CDR3, the DNA is TGTGCCAGCTCACCACTTCAGGGGGCGGGTGAGCAGTTCTTC.

This clonotype was seen at least ten times. The V and J genes are TRBV15 and TRBJ2-7; unclear D gene. Trimming removed 3 bases from V and 7 bases from J, with 13 bases in between. This CDR3 is built from 13 residues. Germline V gene lookup returns CDR1 LNHNV and CDR2 YYDKDF (reference sequence). CDR3 nucleotide sequence: TGTGCCACCAGCAGGAGCCGCATCGTGGAGCAGTACTTC. It translates to CATSRSRIVEQYF.

This clonotype appeared many times. The conserved final phenylalanine or tryptophan is absent from the CDR3, which likely points to a read error. V usage is TRBV3-1 and J usage is TRBJ2-7; no reliable D call. The CDR3 totals 14 residues. Per germline, CDR1 LGHDT and CDR2 YNNKEL (reference sequence). The germline V and J ends were trimmed by 1 base and 2 bases, with 9 bases remaining between them. Here the CDR3 DNA reads TGTGCCAGCAGCCAAGGAAGCGCCACCTACGAGCAGTACCTC. Protein product: CASSQGSATYEQYL.

This clonotype was picked up many times. The rearrangement joins TRBV3-1 to TRBJ1-1; 8 nucleotides line up with TRBD1. Germline lookup yields CDR1 LGHDT and CDR2 YNNKEL (reference sequence). This CDR3 contains 15 residues. Germline trimming cut 1 base from V and 4 bases from J; bases unmatched to any gene: 5. The CDR3 DNA reads TGTGCCAGCAGCCAAGGGGCCACAGGGGGCACTGAAGCTTTCTTT. Translating gives CASSQGATGGTEAFF.

This clonotype was recorded many times. The V gene is TRBV12-3 or TRBV12-4, the J gene TRBJ1-2; 8 bases align to TRBD1. The CDR3 covers 13 residues. V trimming: 6 bases; J trimming: 6 bases; junction bases outside the gene matches: 6. The CDR3 loop is CASSDGQGHGYTF. CDR3 in DNA: TGTGCCAGCAGCGATGGACAGGGTCATGGCTACACCTTC.

This clonotype appeared many times. J is TRBJ2-5 and V is TRBV6-5; 7 bases map to TRBD1. This CDR3 comprises 15 residues. CDR1 and CDR2 (germline): MNHEY, SVGAGI. With V trimmed by 6 bases and J by 4 bases, 11 bases remained unmatched. The CDR3 region is CASSPRQGIPETQYF. The CDR3 region has the DNA TGTGCCAGCAGCCCCCGACAGGGCATCCCAGAGACCCAGTACTTC.

CDR3 in amino acids: CASSSLGTGVSYEQYF. The CDR3 coding sequence is TGTGCCAGCAGTTCCCTCGGGACAGGGGTCTCCTACGAGCAGTACTTC. The chain links TRBV6-5 to TRBJ2-7; 10 bases are shared with TRBD1. Germline CDR1 reads MNHEY; CDR2 reads SVGAGI. V dropped 4 bases and J dropped 0; count of bases not matched to a gene: 6. There are 16 residues in the CDR3.

This clonotype was seen repeatedly, ten times or more. The J gene is TRBJ2-1, the V gene TRBV5-4; TRBD2 is a possible D gene (5 bases). The CDR3 consists of 13 residues. The V end was cut by 0 bases, the J end by 7 bases, with 8 bases between. CDR1 and CDR2 (germline): SGHNT, YYREEE (reference sequence). CDR3 residues: CASSLDPGNEQFF. CDR3 DNA: TGTGCCAGCAGCTTGGATCCGGGGAATGAGCAGTTCTTC.

This clonotype was seen many times. The rearrangement joins TRBV28 to TRBJ2-7; no reliable D call. This CDR3 spans 11 amino acids. Trimming stripped 6 bases from V and 11 bases from J, with 14 bases between. Germline loops: CDR1 MDHEN, CDR2 SYDVKM. The CDR3 sequence is CASRLPPYEYF. DNA of the CDR3: TGTGCCAGCAGGTTACCTCCTTACGAGTACTTC.

At least ten counts were recorded for this clonotype. The V call is TRBV5-1, the J call TRBJ1-1; 11 bases are shared with TRBD1. This CDR3 spans 14 amino acids. With V trimmed by 4 bases and J by 3 bases, 2 bases remained unmatched. Germline CDR1 is SGHRS and CDR2 is YFSETQ. CDR3 bases: TGCGCCAGCAGCCGGGACAGGGGGGACACTGAAGCTTTCTTT. Encoded protein: CASSRDRGDTEAFF.

This clonotype was detected many times. The chain's CDR3 is CASSFLAGWETQYF. The CDR3 DNA follows: TGTGCCAGCAGTTTCTTGGCAGGGTGGGAGACCCAGTACTTC. This chain connects TRBV28 to TRBJ2-5; a possible D gene is TRBD1 (5 bases). V lost 3 bases, J lost 5 bases, and 13 bases lay in between. Germline CDR1 MDHEN, CDR2 SYDVKM. The length of the CDR3 is 14 residues.

This clonotype was recorded at least ten times. V usage is TRBV20-1 and J usage is TRBJ2-1; TRBD2 is a possible D gene (6 bases). Trimming pared 0 bases from V and 7 bases from J, leaving 13 bases between. The germline V gene has CDR1 DFQATT and CDR2 SNEGSKA (reference sequence). This CDR3 has 14 amino acids. The CDR3 is CSARDWGTLNEQFF. CDR3 nucleotides: TGCAGTGCTAGAGATTGGGGGACTTTAAATGAGCAGTTCTTC.

This clonotype was counted many times. The chain employs TRBV12-3 or TRBV12-4 and TRBJ1-2, with D perhaps matching TRBD1 (5 bases). V lost 6 bases and J 7 bases, leaving 21 bases between the germline ends. This CDR3 is 15 amino acids long. CDR3 nucleotide sequence: TGTGCCAGCAGGGGGGGTACAGCCGATCACTCTGGCTACACCTTC. Amino acids: CASRGGTADHSGYTF.

The chain links TRBV5-1 to TRBJ2-5; TRBD1 agrees at 11 bases. Unmatched junction bases numbered 5, after V lost 5 bases and J lost 2 bases. This CDR3 has 15 amino acids. Germline-derived CDR1 and CDR2 are SGHRS and YFSETQ. Here the CDR3 DNA reads TGCGCCAGCAGTCCCGGGACAGGGGGACAAGAGACCCAGTACTTC. Translated: CASSPGTGGQETQYF.

This clonotype was picked up many times. The V call is TRBV14, the J call TRBJ2-7, with 9 bases fitting TRBD1. CDR1 is SGHDN, CDR2 FVKESK, per germline. The CDR3 contains 15 residues. V was pared by 3 bases and J by 3 bases, with 6 bases of the junction left unmatched. CDR3 in DNA: TGTGCCAGCAGCCAGCACACGGGACAGGGCTACGAGCAGTACTTC. Translating gives CASSQHTGQGYEQYF.

In this sample, this clonotype turned up many times. CDR3 residues: CASAPRADYEQYF. The CDR3 DNA reads TGCGCCAGCGCCCCACGGGCGGACTACGAGCAGTACTTC. V gene TRBV5-1 combines with J gene TRBJ2-7; D is ambiguous. The V end lost 7 bases, the J end lost 3 bases, and 14 bases lay between the germline ends. Germline V gene data show CDR1 as SGHRS and CDR2 as YFSETQ. The CDR3 sequence is 13 residues long.

This chain links TRBV3-1 with TRBJ2-1, with D perhaps TRBD2 (6 bases). Trimming stripped 1 base from V and 3 bases from J, with 10 bases between. The germline V gene encodes CDR1 LGHDT and CDR2 YNNKEL (reference sequence). CDR3 length: 15 residues. The CDR3 nucleotides read TGTGCCAGCAGCCAAGGTGTTAGCGGCTACAATGAGCAGTTCTTC. It yields the protein CASSQGVSGYNEQFF.

The table lists this clonotype with many counts. The rearrangement uses TRBV5-1 and TRBJ2-7, with TRBD2 matching 7 bases. Germline V CDR1 and CDR2: SGHRS, YFSETQ. The CDR3 contains 14 residues. V shed 4 bases and J 6 bases; nucleotides not matched to a gene: 10. The DNA of the CDR3 is TGCGCCAGCAGCGCCGGGACTACGTCGCCCGAGCAGTACTTC. Translated: CASSAGTTSPEQYF.

This clonotype was seen many times. The chain combines TRBV20-1 with TRBJ2-5; D is uncertain. V was cut by 0 bases and J by 7 bases, with 9 bases left in between. CDR3 size: 12 residues. Per the germline V gene, CDR1 is DFQATT and CDR2 is SNEGSKA (reference sequence). The CDR3 loop reads CSARDPMGTQYF. In DNA form, the CDR3 reads TGCAGTGCTAGAGATCCCATGGGGACCCAGTACTTC.

In its sample, this clonotype was seen many times. The genes are TRBV9 and TRBJ1-3; 7 bases line up with TRBD1. V shed 1 base and J 1 base; nucleotides not matched to a gene: 5. From germline, CDR1 is SGDLS and CDR2 YYNGEE. There are 16 residues in the CDR3. In nucleotides, the CDR3 is TGTGCCAGCAGCGTAACCGGGACAGCGTCTGGAAACACCATATATTTT. Its protein is CASSVTGTASGNTIYF.

This clonotype was recorded many times. The V call is TRBV7-2, the J call TRBJ1-2; D gene unclear. There are 15 residues in the CDR3. V was cut by 5 bases and J by 1 base, with 14 bases left in between. Per the germline V gene, CDR1 is SGHTA and CDR2 is FQGNSA. CDR3 nucleotide sequence: TGTGCCAGCAGCCAAGACTTCGCCTTTAACTATGGCTACACCTTC. It codes for CASSQDFAFNYGYTF.

The chain joins TRBV29-1 to TRBJ2-2; 8 positions agree with TRBD1. Germline trimming cut 4 bases from V and 5 bases from J; bases unmatched to any gene: 6. The germline CDR1 and CDR2 sequences are SQVTM and ANQGSEA. The CDR3 contains 14 residues. CDR3 in amino acids: CSVARQGATGELFF. CDR3 in DNA: TGCAGCGTTGCTAGGCAGGGGGCAACCGGGGAGCTGTTTTTT.